The next 25 T cell receptor beta chains were all read from a single sample in a study of OX40 agonist ivuxolimab in advanced cancers. Generated by immunoSEQ multiplex PCR, the TCRdb table keeps only in-frame clones and is missing some. The table records roughly 70,000 clones, roughly 87% of them present only once. This specimen consisted of CD4+ or CD8+ T cells sorted from blood, obtained in a trial of the OX40 agonist ivuxolimab. Receptors originate from an adult with an advanced solid tumor such as melanoma, head and neck, liver or kidney cancer.

The gene calls are TRBV11-1 and TRBJ2-7; 8 bases agree with TRBD1. V shed 3 bases and J 2 bases; nucleotides not matched to a gene: 6. The germline V gene has CDR1 SGHAT and CDR2 FQDESV (reference sequence). The CDR3 is 15 residues long. CDR3 loop: CASSLRDRKAYEQYF. Written as DNA, the CDR3 is TGTGCCAGCAGCTTGCGGGACAGGAAGGCCTACGAGCAGTACTTC. Variable domain in full (rest from reference TRBV11-1 and TRBJ2-7): EAEVAQSPRYKITEKSQAVAFWCDPISGHATLYWYRQILGQGPELLVQFQDESVVDDSQLPKDRFSAERLKGVDSTLKIQPAELGDSAMYLCASSLRDRKAYEQYFGPGTRLTVT.

The chain couples TRBV4-3 to TRBJ2-1, with D uncertain. Germline V gene data show CDR1 as LGHNA and CDR2 as YSLEER. This CDR3 is built from 13 residues. Trimming stripped 0 bases from V and 4 bases from J, with 4 bases between. The CDR3 DNA reads as TGCGCCAGCAGCCAAGAGGGTTACAATGAGCAGTTCTTC. This translates into CASSQEGYNEQFF.

The chain employs TRBV11-2 and TRBJ1-1, with TRBD1 matching 8 bases. The CDR3 spans 14 residues. The junction had 4 bases not matched to a gene; V was cut back by 1 base and J by 6 bases. The germline gives CDR1 SGHAT, CDR2 FQNNGV. CDR3 nucleotides: TGTGCCAGCAGCTTAGTACAGGGGGTCCCTGAAGCTTTCTTT. Its protein is CASSLVQGVPEAFF.

The chain recombines TRBV5-1 with TRBJ1-3; a weak D match, TRBD1 (6 bases). The V gene lost 0 bases and the J gene lost 0 bases, with 16 bases spanning the gap. This CDR3 contains 18 residues. Germline values: CDR1 SGHRS, CDR2 YFSETQ. The CDR3 DNA reads as TGCGCCAGCAGCTTGGGTCAGGGGCCTGCAAGCTCTGGAAACACCATATATTTT. It specifies CASSLGQGPASSGNTIYF.

The chain's CDR3 is CASSLDGDTQYF. CDR3 in DNA: TGTGCCAGCAGCTTAGACGGGGATACGCAGTATTTT. The rearrangement links TRBV7-6 to TRBJ2-3; D gene uncertain. The germline gives CDR1 SGHVS, CDR2 FNYEAQ. V was pared by 1 base and J by 6 bases, with 5 bases between. There are 12 residues in the CDR3.

This sequence joins TRBV28 and TRBJ1-2; no reliable D call. Germline V gene sequence: CDR1 MDHEN, CDR2 SYDVKM. The V end lost 4 bases, the J end lost 8 bases, and 14 bases lay between the germline ends. The CDR3 extends over 13 amino acids. CDR3 sequence reads: CASSSNPPGGYTF. Written as DNA, the CDR3 is TGTGCCAGCAGTTCCAACCCGCCGGGAGGCTACACCTTC.

This chain connects TRBV28 to TRBJ2-7; TRBD2 aligns across 15 bases. The CDR3 totals 16 residues. V lost 4 bases and J lost 5; bases outside the gene matches: 6. Germline values: CDR1 MDHEN, CDR2 SYDVKM. The chain's CDR3 is CASSSMGLAGGHEQYF. CDR3 bases: TGTGCCAGCAGTTCTATGGGACTAGCGGGAGGCCACGAGCAGTACTTC.

The chain joins TRBV6-5 to TRBJ2-3; D not certain. The germline CDR1 and CDR2 sequences are MNHEY and SVGAGI. V was clipped by 5 bases and J by 1 base, with 13 bases between them. The CDR3 contains 15 residues. The CDR3 region is CASSPTYRGTDTQYF. The DNA of the CDR3 is TGTGCCAGCAGTCCGACCTACCGGGGCACAGATACGCAGTATTTT.

The chain recombines TRBV19 with TRBJ1-4, with 8 positions matching TRBD1. V was pared by 3 bases and J by 8 bases, with 5 bases of the junction left unmatched. The CDR3 contains 14 residues. Germline CDR1 LNHDA, CDR2 SQIVND (reference sequence). CDR3 DNA: TGTGCCAGTAGTATGACAGGGGATTGGGAAAAACTGTTTTTT. It encodes CASSMTGDWEKLFF.

This clone was seen a single time. The chain is built from TRBV10-3 and TRBJ1-6, with D perhaps TRBD1 (5 bases). The CDR3 runs 14 residues. Between the trimmed V and J ends, which lost 6 bases and 6 bases, there was a span of 12 bases. Germline assignment: CDR1 ENHRY and CDR2 SYGVKD. In nucleotides, the CDR3 is TGTGCCATCAGCCAGGGTAGAAGTAATTCACCCCTCCACTTT. Protein: CAISQGRSNSPLHF.

This clone came up once. The chain links TRBV27 to TRBJ2-7; no reliable D call. CDR1 MNHEY and CDR2 SMNVEV come from the germline V gene (reference sequence). V lost 3 bases and J lost 1, with 7 bases in between. The CDR3 is 13 residues long. In nucleotides, the CDR3 is TGTGCCAGCAGTTTGGCACCTTCCTACGAGCAGTACTTC. Translation gives CASSLAPSYEQYF.

CDR3 nucleotide sequence: TGTGCCAGCAGTTGGAACCGGGCCCTACTTGGGGAGACCCAGTACTTC. It specifies CASSWNRALLGETQYF. V and J are TRBV6-5 and TRBJ2-5; D uncertain. CDR1 and CDR2 (germline): MNHEY, SVGAGI. CDR3 size: 16 residues. V was clipped by 4 bases and J by 5 bases, with 20 bases between them.

The rearrangement links TRBV7-9 to TRBJ1-3; maybe TRBD1 (6 bases). The CDR3 contains 12 residues. Germline V lookup: CDR1 SEHNR, CDR2 FQNEAQ (reference sequence). In DNA form, the CDR3 reads TGTGCATCCCGAGGGGGGGGAAACACCATATATTTT. Amino acids: CASRGGGNTIYF. The full variable domain, its missing parts supplied by reference TRBV7-9 and TRBJ1-3, is DTGVSQNPRHKITKRGQNVTFRCDPISEHNRLYWYRQTLGQGPEFLTYFQNEAQLEKSRLLSDRFSAERPKGSFSTLEIQRTEQGDSAMYLCASRGGGNTIYFGEGSWLTVV.

The chain recombines TRBV19 with TRBJ1-5, with 11 bases lining up with TRBD1. V was pared by 5 bases and J by 3 bases, with 9 bases of the junction left unmatched. The CDR3 extends over 17 amino acids. CDR1 is LNHDA and CDR2 is SQIVND in the germline V gene (reference sequence). The CDR3 region is CASSPAGQGVDNQPQHF. CDR3 nucleotide sequence: TGTGCCAGTAGTCCCGCGGGACAGGGGGTCGACAATCAGCCCCAGCATTTT. Full variable domain (missing parts from reference TRBV19 and TRBJ1-5): DGGITQSPKYLFRKEGQNVTLSCEQNLNHDAMYWYRQDPGQGLRLIYYSQIVNDFQKGDIAEGYSVSREKKESFPLTVTSAQKNPTAFYLCASSPAGQGVDNQPQHFGDGTRLSIL.

V and J are TRBV2 and TRBJ1-2; D might be TRBD1 (6 bases). V lost 4 bases and J lost 8, with 11 bases in between. This CDR3 spans 12 amino acids. Germline CDR1 reads SNHLY; CDR2 reads FYNNEI. Here the CDR3 reads CASSGQGKGYTF. The CDR3 bases are TGTGCCAGCAGTGGCCAGGGGAAAGGCTACACCTTC.

The CDR3 bases are TGCGCCAGCAGCGGCGCCTATAATTCACCCCTCCACTTT. Protein: CASSGAYNSPLHF. V and J are TRBV5-1 and TRBJ1-6, with D hard to call. V was clipped by 4 bases and J by 2 bases, with 4 bases between them. Germline V gene sequence: CDR1 SGHRS, CDR2 YFSETQ. This CDR3 spans 13 amino acids.

The rearrangement links TRBV4-1 to TRBJ2-7; 7 bases are a match to TRBD1. The junction had 9 bases not matched to a gene; V was cut back by 3 bases and J by 7 bases. Per germline, CDR1 MGHRA and CDR2 YSYEKL. The CDR3 has 14 amino acids. DNA for the CDR3: TGCGCCAGCAGCCACCACGACAGGGCGGGTGAGCAGTACTTC. Its protein product is CASSHHDRAGEQYF.

The genes are TRBV5-1 and TRBJ2-1, with a weak D call TRBD2 (5 bases). Germline CDR1 and CDR2: SGHRS and YFSETQ. The CDR3 has 15 residues. The ends were cut back, 1 base at V and 0 bases at J, with 8 bases in the middle. In DNA, the CDR3 is TGCGCCAGCAGCTTGATCGGGGTCTCCTACAATGAGCAGTTCTTC. Amino acids: CASSLIGVSYNEQFF.

This chain joins TRBV27 and TRBJ2-5; D is unclear. Between the trimmed V and J ends, which lost 5 bases and 1 base, there was a span of 11 bases. The length of the CDR3 is 14 residues. CDR1 and CDR2 (germline): MNHEY, SMNVEV (reference sequence). The CDR3 protein is CASSLLGIQETQYF. The CDR3 DNA is TGTGCCAGCAGTCTATTGGGGATCCAAGAGACCCAGTACTTC.

Concerning this clone itself: Other nucleotide sequences from this sample produce the same CDR3. The chain recombines TRBV5-1 with TRBJ2-1; 7 bases fit TRBD2. CDR1 and CDR2 from the germline V gene are SGHRS and YFSETQ. The CDR3 extends over 16 amino acids. Germline trimming cut 0 bases from V and 4 bases from J; bases unmatched to any gene: 7. Written as DNA, the CDR3 is TGCGCCAGCAGCTTGGGGGGCGGGAGCTCGTACAATGAGCAGTTCTTC. Protein sequence: CASSLGGGSSYNEQFF.

The chain has TRBV19 and TRBJ2-7, with TRBD2 matching 13 bases. The trim removed 4 bases at V and 2 bases at J, leaving 5 bases unmatched. Per germline, CDR1 LNHDA and CDR2 SQIVND (reference sequence). The CDR3 has 16 amino acids. The CDR3 region has the DNA TGTGCCAGTAGTACCGGGACTAGCGGGAAACCCTACGAGCAGTACTTC. Translating it yields CASSTGTSGKPYEQYF.

The chain recombines TRBV7-3 with TRBJ2-1, with 12 bases fitting TRBD1. Trimming took 5 bases from V and 7 from J; bases not matched to a gene: 3. Germline V gives CDR1 SGHTA, CDR2 FQGTGA. The CDR3 sequence is 14 residues long. The CDR3 region has the DNA TGTGCCAGCAGCCAGGGACAGGGGGCGAATGAGCAGTTCTTC. Translating it yields CASSQGQGANEQFF.

The rearrangement joins TRBV27 to TRBJ1-2; the D gene is possibly TRBD1 (6 bases). Between the trimmed V and J ends, which lost 6 bases and 9 bases, there was a span of 17 bases. Germline V gene lookup returns CDR1 MNHEY and CDR2 SMNVEV (reference sequence). This CDR3 is 13 amino acids long. CDR3 in DNA: TGTGCCAGCAGATGGGAGGGGGGAATGCGCTACACCTTC. Translating gives CASRWEGGMRYTF.

The chain employs TRBV5-1 and TRBJ2-7, with D unclear. This CDR3 has 11 residues. In germline, CDR1 is SGHRS, CDR2 YFSETQ. The V end was cut by 4 bases, the J end by 5 bases, with 7 bases between. The CDR3, as DNA: TGCGCCAGCAGCGCGACTCACGAGCAGTACTTC. Translating it yields CASSATHEQYF.

The chain employs TRBV19 and TRBJ1-5, with TRBD1 identical over 7 bases. The CDR3 consists of 15 residues. V was clipped by 4 bases and J by 8 bases; unmatched bases: 11. Germline assignment: CDR1 LNHDA and CDR2 SQIVND (reference sequence). The CDR3 DNA is TGTGCCAGTAGTACCCAAGACAGGGCTCGGGAGCCCCAGCATTTT. Translating gives CASSTQDRAREPQHF.